This T cell receptor (beta chain) was obtained from a study of breast tumors, draining lymph nodes, adjacent tissues (dated by TCRdb to the mid-2010s). With regard to the full study: In breast cancer patients, the study compared the TCR beta repertoires of tumor, adjacent nontumor tissue and axillary lymph nodes. The study aimed to assess the relationships and possible T-cell exchange between tumor, surrounding tissue and draining lymph node repertoires in human breast cancer. The study at large found these results: Tumor and nontumor tissue repertoires were found to be significantly more similar in luminal-like than in basal-like breast cancer. The conclusion that tumor T cells originate in lymph nodes was framed as consistent with a hypothesis rather than directly demonstrated. Tumor T-cell repertoires showed less diversity than lymph node repertoires and more diversity than nontumor tissue repertoires, and tumor T-cell repertoires showed preferential V and J gene usage. A scenario in which most tumor T cells derive from the lymph node and then expand within tumor tissue was judged to be consistent with the data.

For CDR1 and CDR2, the germline V gene lists SGHTS and YDEGEE. The CDR3 spans 8 amino acids, including both terminal residues. To note about this clonotype: Its antigen has not been determined. This CDR3 fails to terminate in the conserved phenylalanine or tryptophan, so it likely reflects a read error. The DNA is left out, because the CDR3 cannot be placed on it with certainty; the CDR3 is given as TCRdb lists it.

The lymph node samples were taken from the axillary draining lymph nodes of breast cancer patients. The instrument given in TCRdb is Illumina HiSeq 2000. Multiplex PCR amplification was used to build the TCR beta chain libraries. The amplified TCR beta chain products were analyzed by high-throughput sequencing. TCRdb's own reprocessing of the public reads used fastp at Q25 and MiXCR and kept productive beta chains. Under each unique CDR3 protein, matching rows form one entry showing the most common genes and DNA. Present in this sample are under 250,000 distinct CDR3 sequences, about a third of which were seen just once. The ten top clones hold approximately 1.5% of the sample.

The chain is encoded by TRBV5-8 joined to TRBJ1-6. Sequenced material: axillary lymph node tissue. The receptor was isolated from a female donor with breast cancer. Some clones in this sample may be carry-over from other donors' samples. The CDR3 amino acid sequence is: CASSPSYT.